A selection of T cell receptor beta chains follows, all from one sample in a study of PD-1 and CTLA-4 blockade in melanoma. Only in-frame clones appear in the TCRdb table, and some are missing; sequencing was by immunoSEQ multiplex PCR. The table includes 32,000 or so clones, 70% to 90% detected once. Sample: CD8+ T cells from peripheral blood, taken before anti-PD-1 treatment. The origin of the receptors is a human donor with melanoma. Both conserved end residues are trimmed from each CDR3. A D gene is named only where the DNA matches it firmly.

>TRBJ1-2|TRBV6-5|TRBD1
ASSPDRVGGYT
>TRBJ2-3|TRBV19|TRBD2
ASSNIREAGPAYTQY
>TRBJ2-2|TRBV7-8|TRBD1
ASSLTGDSGELF
>TRBJ1-1|TRBV2|.
ASSEYGQNTEAF
>TRBJ1-2|TRBV7-9|TRBD1
ASSPPGTETNYGYT
>TRBJ2-1|TRBV19|.
ASSTHGTYNEQF
>TRBJ1-2|TRBV20-1|.
SAWGSGA
>TRBJ2-7|TRBV6-1|.
ASSEEGNEQY
>TRBJ1-6|TRBV6-5|.
ASRVLGSPLH
>TRBJ1-5|TRBV19|.
ILSPQGEGNQPQH
>TRBJ2-7|TRBV5-1|.
ASSLGYEQY
>TRBJ1-1|TRBV5-1|.
ASSLEQGGTEAF
>TRBJ1-2|TRBV7-9|.
ASSSGDLAFNYGYT
>TRBJ2-1|TRBV29-1|.
SAGPPNSGNEQF
>TRBJ1-2|TRBV5-4|TRBD1
ASSPGQGEYYGYT
>TRBJ2-7|TRBV28|.
ASRERHSYEQY
>TRBJ2-1|TRBV19|TRBD2
ASSTTSGSLNEQF
>TRBJ2-7|TRBV7-9|TRBD2
ASSPLTSGTQGEQY
>TRBJ2-5|TRBV6-4|.
ASSVEPQETQY
>TRBJ2-3|TRBV5-8|.
ASSFFTDTQY
>TRBJ2-1|TRBV6-5|TRBD2
ASGGREAYNEQF
>TRBJ2-1|TRBV5-4|TRBD2
ASSFIGLAGLNEQF
>TRBJ2-3|TRBV7-9|TRBD2
ASVFRLADTSTDTQY
>TRBJ2-1|TRBV6-6|.
ASSSDRTSNEQF
>TRBJ2-7|TRBV27|TRBD2
ASSLYGLAGGYEQY
>TRBJ1-2|TRBV7-8|TRBD1
ASSPTGDSQGYT
>TRBJ2-2|TRBV7-9|.
ASSPGSNTGELF
>TRBJ1-1|TRBV11-2|.
ASSSLSYTEAF
>TRBJ1-1|TRBV11-2|TRBD1
ASSATGGPEAF
>TRBJ2-7|TRBV30|.
AWSVTPESEQY
>TRBJ2-7|TRBV10-2|.
ASSYTENEQY
>TRBJ2-1|TRBV28|TRBD2
ASSLFAVLAERDHEQF
>TRBJ2-7|TRBV7-6|.
ASTHRAGSSYEQY
>TRBJ2-4|TRBV27|.
ASSLLGRGYIQY
>TRBJ2-7|TRBV6-6|.
ASTSSVRAYEQY
>TRBJ1-5|TRBV28|.
ASTRGINQPQH
>TRBJ2-5|TRBV6-5|.
ASSYSRETQY
>TRBJ2-3|TRBV29-1|.
SVMYREEKIPDTQY
>TRBJ2-5|TRBV28|.
ASSWGTPVGETQY
>TRBJ2-7|TRBV15|.
ATSEGDSYEQY
>TRBJ2-5|TRBV5-4|.
ASSLGGQETQY
>TRBJ2-7|TRBV30|.
AWSRAGYEQY
>TRBJ2-3|TRBV21-1|.
ASFTGGSGSTDTQY